These T cell receptor beta chains were read from a single sample in a study of control samples from healthy donors and cancer patients. Libraries were prepared by immunoSEQ multiplex PCR; TCRdb keeps only in-frame clonotypes and omits some of them. The table shows over 85,000 clones, with just over 90% occurring only once. Sequencing input: blood. The receptors shown here come from a woman in her 30s in good health. Both conserved end residues are part of each CDR3. The order of the fields is J gene, V gene, clone size, D gene, CDR3 protein, CDR3 DNA. D genes are given only for firm matches. Only some rows state a clone size, as once, few, many or a class for expanded clones.

TRBJ1-1	TRBV5-3	.	TRBD1	CARTRDRVTAEAFF	TGTGCCAGAACCCGGGACAGGGTGACGGCTGAAGCTTTCTTT
TRBJ1-2	TRBV19	.	.	CASSRRYGYTF	TGTGCCAGTAGTCGTCGGTATGGCTACACCTTC
TRBJ2-1	TRBV3-1/TRBV3-2	.	TRBD2	CASSQSLAGGSYEQFF	TGTGCCAGCAGCCAATCACTAGCGGGGGGTTCCTATGAGCAGTTCTTC
TRBJ2-2	TRBV10-2	.	.	CASTPGPRGWNTGELFF	TGCGCCAGCACCCCCGGACCGAGAGGATGGAACACCGGGGAGCTGTTTTTT
TRBJ2-2	TRBV4-1	.	.	CASSQAQGSGELFF	TGCGCCAGCAGCCAAGCCCAGGGGTCCGGGGAGCTGTTTTTT
TRBJ2-7	TRBV10-2	.	.	CASSEGRPYEQYF	TGCGCCAGCAGTGAGGGAAGGCCCTACGAGCAGTACTTC
TRBJ1-5	TRBV10-1	.	.	CASSESGDQPQHF	TGCGCCAGCAGTGAGTCAGGGGATCAGCCCCAGCATTTT
TRBJ2-3	TRBV7-9	.	.	CASTYYTDTQYF	TGTGCCAGCACGTACTACACAGATACGCAGTATTTT
TRBJ2-7	TRBV6-5	.	TRBD1	CASRPGTGGTYEQYF	TGTGCCAGCCGACCTGGGACAGGGGGCACCTACGAGCAGTACTTC
TRBJ2-7	TRBV11-1	.	.	CASSLEAAYEQYF	TGTGCCAGCAGCTTAGAGGCAGCCTACGAGCAGTACTTC
TRBJ2-1	TRBV2	.	.	CASRVRVGLNEQFF	TGTGCCAGCAGGGTCCGCGTAGGGCTCAATGAGCAGTTCTTC
TRBJ1-3	TRBV5-1	.	.	CASSPGDSSGNTIYF	TGCGCCAGCAGCCCCGGGGATTCCTCTGGAAACACCATATATTTT
TRBJ1-6	TRBV28	.	.	CASSSPTVSVGSPLHF	TGTGCCAGCAGTTCACCGACAGTTTCTGTGGGTTCACCCCTCCACTTT
TRBJ2-1	TRBV10-1	once	.	CASSVQVSSYNEQFF	TGCGCCAGCAGTGTCCAGGTCAGCTCCTACAATGAGCAGTTCTTC
TRBJ2-3	TRBV5-4	.	TRBD2	CASSRGTSGGTDTQYF	TGTGCCAGCAGCCGAGGGACTAGCGGGGGCACAGATACGCAGTATTTT
TRBJ2-1	TRBV14	.	TRBD2	CASSQRPTSASYNEQFF	TGTGCCAGCAGCCAAAGACCCACTAGCGCGTCCTACAATGAGCAGTTCTTC
TRBJ2-2	TRBV7-3	.	TRBD1	CASSLMLGTGVTGELFF	TGTGCCAGCAGCTTAATGTTAGGGACAGGAGTCACCGGGGAGCTGTTTTTT
TRBJ2-3	TRBV5-1	once	TRBD2	CASSSAGGTDTQYF	TGCGCCAGCAGCTCCGCGGGGGGGACGGATACGCAGTATTTT
TRBJ2-1	TRBV5-4	.	TRBD1	CASSLGLQGSSYNEQFF	TGTGCCAGCAGCTTGGGTCTACAGGGGAGCTCCTACAATGAGCAGTTCTTC
TRBJ2-1	TRBV10-1	.	TRBD1	CASSKTGANEQFF	TGCGCCAGCAGTAAGACAGGGGCCAATGAGCAGTTCTTC
TRBJ2-1	TRBV27	.	.	CASSFSETNEQFF	TGTGCCAGCAGTTTTAGCGAGACCAATGAGCAGTTCTTC
TRBJ1-2	TRBV3-1/TRBV3-2	.	TRBD1	CASSPPGQVVYGYTF	TGTGCCAGCAGCCCTCCCGGACAGGTCGTCTATGGCTACACCTTC
TRBJ1-1	TRBV5-1	.	TRBD1	CASSSGQPNTEAFF	TGCGCCAGCAGCTCGGGACAGCCGAACACTGAAGCTTTCTTT
TRBJ1-5	TRBV24-1	.	TRBD1	CATSGGDRFGNQPQHF	TGTGCCACCAGTGGGGGGGACAGGTTTGGAAATCAGCCCCAGCATTTT
TRBJ2-3	TRBV7-9	.	TRBD2	CASSLPASGIADTQYF	TGTGCCAGCAGCCTCCCCGCTAGCGGGATTGCAGATACGCAGTATTTT
TRBJ2-7	TRBV19	.	TRBD2	CASSIGGLAGGPSYEQYF	TGTGCCAGTAGTATAGGGGGACTAGCGGGAGGGCCTTCCTACGAGCAGTACTTC
TRBJ1-5	TRBV30	.	TRBD1	CACDRGSNQPQHF	TGTGCCTGTGACAGGGGTAGCAATCAGCCCCAGCATTTT
TRBJ1-5	TRBV19	.	.	CASSRQGHQPQHF	TGTGCCAGTAGTAGACAAGGGCATCAGCCCCAGCATTTT
TRBJ2-5	TRBV18	.	.	CASSPSQGGLETQYF	TGTGCCAGCTCACCCTCACAGGGGGGGTTAGAGACCCAGTACTTC
TRBJ1-5	TRBV3-1/TRBV3-2	once	.	CASSLRGTDSNQPQHF	TGTGCCAGCAGCTTACGTGGGACTGATAGCAATCAGCCCCAGCATTTT
TRBJ2-1	TRBV5-6	.	.	CASSLGRPDEQFF	TGTGCCAGCAGCTTGGGCAGGCCCGATGAGCAGTTCTTC
TRBJ1-5	TRBV15	.	.	CATSLRQFQPQHF	TGTGCCACCAGCCTACGACAGTTTCAGCCCCAGCATTTT
TRBJ2-2	TRBV24-1	.	.	CATSASRYTGELFF	TGTGCCACCAGTGCTTCGAGGTACACCGGGGAGCTGTTTTTT
TRBJ2-3	TRBV7-3	.	.	CASSLDGSFTDTQYF	TGTGCCAGCAGCTTAGACGGCTCTTTCACAGATACGCAGTATTTT
TRBJ1-5	TRBV7-2	.	.	CASSLAPSAGQPQHF	TGTGCCAGCAGCTTAGCGCCGTCCGCTGGTCAGCCCCAGCATTTT
TRBJ2-2	TRBV9	.	TRBD1	CASSHNRVGTGNTGELFF	TGTGCCAGCAGCCACAACCGCGTGGGGACAGGGAACACCGGGGAGCTGTTTTTT
TRBJ2-1	TRBV6-1	.	.	CASSDLLGYYNEQFF	TGTGCCAGCAGTGATTTACTAGGGTATTACAATGAGCAGTTCTTC
TRBJ2-4	TRBV7-9	.	.	CASSSPGSGAKNIQYF	TGTGCCAGCAGTTCCCCCGGGAGCGGGGCCAAAAACATTCAGTACTTC
TRBJ1-2	TRBV5-1	.	TRBD1	CASRPGQGGGYTF	TGCGCCAGCAGACCCGGACAGGGCGGTGGCTACACCTTC
TRBJ1-2	TRBV9	.	TRBD1	CASSTTTGGGYTF	TGTGCCAGCAGCACAACTACAGGGGGCGGCTACACCTTC
TRBJ2-1	TRBV27	.	TRBD2	CASSPGTSGRTEQFF	TGTGCCAGCAGTCCCGGGACTAGCGGGAGGACTGAGCAGTTCTTC
TRBJ1-2	TRBV2	.	.	CASSPGHRKTGYTF	TGTGCCAGCAGTCCGGGACACCGGAAGACTGGCTACACCTTC
TRBJ1-5	TRBV7-9	once	.	CASSGGTASNQPQHF	TGTGCCAGCAGCGGGGGGACGGCTAGCAATCAGCCCCAGCATTTT
TRBJ2-7	TRBV28	.	TRBD2	CASSLAGTYEQYF	TGTGCCAGCAGCTTAGCGGGGACCTACGAGCAGTACTTC
TRBJ1-1	TRBV27	.	TRBD1	CASSANFFFRGQGNTEAFF	TGTGCCAGCAGTGCCAATTTTTTCTTTCGCGGACAGGGGAACACTGAAGCTTTCTTT
TRBJ1-1	TRBV6-5	.	.	CASRLTANTEAFF	TGTGCCAGCAGACTGACAGCGAACACTGAAGCTTTCTTT
TRBJ1-6	TRBV27	.	TRBD1	CASTLSTGDSPLHF	TGTGCCAGCACCCTATCTACAGGGGACTCACCCCTCCACTTT
TRBJ1-2	TRBV10-2	.	.	CASSDLQGSYGYTF	TGCGCCAGCAGTGATTTGCAGGGCAGCTATGGCTACACCTTC
TRBJ1-2	TRBV3-1/TRBV3-2	.	.	CASSQDRWGYGYTF	TGTGCCAGCAGCCAAGACAGGTGGGGCTATGGCTACACCTTC
TRBJ1-5	TRBV12-5	.	.	CASGLRTEGHYQPQHF	TGTGCTAGTGGTTTACGGACAGAGGGCCACTATCAGCCCCAGCATTTT
TRBJ1-5	TRBV27	once	.	CASSLSGKQPQHF	TGTGCCAGCAGTTTATCAGGGAAGCAGCCCCAGCATTTT
TRBJ1-1	TRBV12-3/TRBV12-4	.	.	CASSPGYGAFF	TGTGCCAGCAGTCCGGGGTACGGGGCTTTCTTT
TRBJ2-2	TRBV2	.	.	CASLGGGELFF	TGTGCCAGCCTCGGGGGCGGGGAGCTGTTTTTT
TRBJ2-2	TRBV28	.	.	CASSSLSLPGELFF	TGTGCCAGCAGTTCCCTTTCCTTGCCCGGGGAGCTGTTTTTT
TRBJ1-6	TRBV3-1/TRBV3-2	.	.	CASRQGHDNSPLHF	TGTGCCAGCAGGCAGGGACACGATAATTCACCCCTCCACTTT
TRBJ1-2	TRBV28	.	TRBD1	CASSPWTGADYGYTF	TGTGCCAGCAGCCCCTGGACAGGGGCGGACTATGGCTACACCTTC